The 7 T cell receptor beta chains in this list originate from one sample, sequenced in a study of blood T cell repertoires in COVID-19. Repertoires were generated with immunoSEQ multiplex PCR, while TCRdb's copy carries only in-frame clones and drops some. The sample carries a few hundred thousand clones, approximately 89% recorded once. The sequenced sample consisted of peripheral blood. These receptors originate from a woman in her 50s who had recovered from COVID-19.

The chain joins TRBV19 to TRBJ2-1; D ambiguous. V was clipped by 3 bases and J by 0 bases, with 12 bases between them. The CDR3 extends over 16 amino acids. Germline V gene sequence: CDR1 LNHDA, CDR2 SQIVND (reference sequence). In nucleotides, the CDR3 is TGTGCCAGTAGTATTTTCCCCGAGAGCTCCTACAATGAGCAGTTCTTC. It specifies CASSIFPESSYNEQFF.

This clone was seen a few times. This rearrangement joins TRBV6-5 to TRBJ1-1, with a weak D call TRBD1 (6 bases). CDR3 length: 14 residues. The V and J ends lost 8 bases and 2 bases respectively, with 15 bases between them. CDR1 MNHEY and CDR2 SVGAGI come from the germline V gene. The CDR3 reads CASLLTGSNTEAFF. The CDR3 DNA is TGTGCCAGCCTCCTGACAGGCTCTAACACTGAAGCTTTCTTT.

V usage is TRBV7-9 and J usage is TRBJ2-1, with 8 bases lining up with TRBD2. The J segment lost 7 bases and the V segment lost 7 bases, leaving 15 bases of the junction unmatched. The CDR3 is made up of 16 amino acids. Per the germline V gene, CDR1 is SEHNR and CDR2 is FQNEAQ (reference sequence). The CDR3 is CASTNPAGEGINEQFF. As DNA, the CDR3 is TGTGCCAGCACTAACCCAGCGGGAGAAGGTATAAATGAGCAGTTCTTC.

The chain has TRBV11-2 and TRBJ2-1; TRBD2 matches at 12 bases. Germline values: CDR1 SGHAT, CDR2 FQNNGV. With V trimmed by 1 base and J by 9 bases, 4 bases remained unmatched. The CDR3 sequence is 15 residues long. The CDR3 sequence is CASSLATSGRSEQFF. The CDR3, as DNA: TGTGCCAGCAGCTTAGCGACTAGCGGGAGAAGTGAGCAGTTCTTC.

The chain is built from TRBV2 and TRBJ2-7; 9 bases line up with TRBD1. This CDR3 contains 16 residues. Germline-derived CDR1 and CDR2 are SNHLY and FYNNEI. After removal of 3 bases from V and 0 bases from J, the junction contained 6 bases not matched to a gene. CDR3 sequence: CASSEVRTGDSYEQYF. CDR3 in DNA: TGTGCCAGCAGTGAGGTTAGGACAGGGGACTCCTACGAGCAGTACTTC. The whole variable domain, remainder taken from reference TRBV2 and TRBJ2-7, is EPEVTQTPSHQVTQMGQEVILRCVPISNHLYFYWYRQILGQKVEFLVSFYNNEISEKSEIFDDQFSVERPDGSNFTLKIRSTKLEDSAMYFCASSEVRTGDSYEQYFGPGTRLTVT.

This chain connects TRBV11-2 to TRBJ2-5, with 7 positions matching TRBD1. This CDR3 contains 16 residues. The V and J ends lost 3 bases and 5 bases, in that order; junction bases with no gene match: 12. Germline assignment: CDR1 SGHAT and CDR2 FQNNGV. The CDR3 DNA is TGTGCCAGCAGCTTCCGAGGGGGCGGTCGGGGTGAGACCCAGTACTTC. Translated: CASSFRGGGRGETQYF.

The DNA for the CDR3 is TGTGCCAGCTCAGACAGGCAATTACATGAAAAACTGTTTTTT. Its translation: CASSDRQLHEKLFF. The chain recombines TRBV28 with TRBJ1-4; possible D gene TRBD1, 6 bases. The length of the CDR3 is 14 residues. V lost 8 bases and J 6 bases, leaving 16 bases between the germline ends. Germline lookup yields CDR1 MDHEN and CDR2 SYDVKM.